This TCR beta chain originates from a study of T cell repertoires in cytomegalovirus infection. The study's findings and limits: HLA-C-restricted CMV-specific TCR beta clonotypes were dominant in the ex vivo response.

Using its own MiXCR run on the reads, TCRdb lists one record per CDR3 protein. This table holds roughly 990,000 distinct CDR3 sequences, about a third found once. This clonotype was counted between two and nine times. Antigen unknown. The CDR3 has 14 residues. The V gene lost 2 bases and the J gene lost 1 base, with 8 bases spanning the gap. CDR1 and CDR2 (germline): LNHDA, SQIVND (reference sequence). Specimen: cultured CD8+ T cells from PBMCs, collected from culture after CMV antigen stimulation. The chain has TRBV19 and TRBJ1-1; no reliable D call. The sequence was collected from a human donor in good health (CMV status not recorded). Some clones in this sample may be carry-over from other donors' samples. DNA of the CDR3: TGTGCCAGTAGTATAATCCCAGGGAACACTGAAGCTTTCTTT. Protein product: CASSIIPGNTEAFF.